The 28 T cell receptor beta chains reported below all come from one sample, sequenced in a study of patients and donors after allogeneic stem cell transplantation (dated by TCRdb to 2018 to 2020). Libraries were made using RT-PCR. The sequencing machine was a NextSeq 550. TCRdb trimmed the raw reads at Q25, called clones with MiXCR and kept productive beta chains. Entries that share a CDR3 protein sequence are merged under the most common genes and DNA. In all, the sample holds about 200,000 distinct CDR3 sequences, and roughly two fifths of those were seen once. Approximately 10% of the sample goes to the ten largest clones. The sample consisted of blood, either unsorted or a sorted T cell fraction (not recorded which). Every receptor here comes from a human donor who was either an allogeneic HSCT recipient or a stem cell or donor lymphocyte infusion donor (not recorded which). It is not recorded whose cells these are; they may come from a transplant donor.

DNA of the CDR3: TGTGCCAGCAGTGCGGGGAACACTGAAGCTTTCTTT. Translation: CASSAGNTEAFF. This chain connects TRBV25-1 to TRBJ1-1, with no clear D. Germline values: CDR1 MGHDK, CDR2 SYGVNS. The CDR3 runs to 12 residues. Deletions cut 4 bases from V and 1 base from J, with 4 bases between.

This chain joins TRBV2 and TRBJ1-1; D might be TRBD1 (5 bases). Trimming shortened V by 4 bases and J by 0 bases, and 9 bases separated the two germline ends. The CDR3 is 14 amino acids. The germline gives CDR1 SNHLY, CDR2 FYNNEI. The CDR3 DNA is TGTGCCAGCAGTGGACGGGGCTTGAACACTGAAGCTTTCTTT. Its protein product is CASSGRGLNTEAFF.

The gene calls are TRBV12-3 or TRBV12-4 and TRBJ1-5; D not certain. The length of the CDR3 is 16 residues. The V end was cut by 5 bases, the J end by 3 bases, with 17 bases between. The CDR3 DNA is TGTGCCAGCAGTCCCTTCTGGGCAGTAAACAATCAGCCCCAGCATTTT. It specifies CASSPFWAVNNQPQHF.

The rearrangement uses TRBV6-6 and TRBJ1-1; weak D call: TRBD1 (6 bases). This CDR3 spans 15 amino acids. The V end was cut by 2 bases, the J end by 1 base, with 11 bases between. Germline V lookup: CDR1 MNHNY, CDR2 SVGAGI (reference sequence). This CDR3 reads CASSYGKQGNTEAFF. As DNA, the CDR3 is TGTGCCAGCAGTTACGGAAAACAGGGGAACACTGAAGCTTTCTTT.

The chain is built from TRBV12-3 or TRBV12-4 and TRBJ2-7; 10 positions match TRBD2. The CDR3 extends over 15 amino acids. After removal of 5 bases from V and 2 bases from J, the junction contained 6 bases not matched to a gene. CDR3 in amino acids: CASSRSGGRTYEQYF. CDR3 bases: TGTGCCAGCAGTCGTAGCGGGGGGCGAACCTACGAGCAGTACTTC.

The genes are TRBV15 and TRBJ2-7; unclear D gene. Germline CDR1 is LNHNV and CDR2 is YYDKDF (reference sequence). The V end was cut by 0 bases, the J end by 5 bases, with 11 bases between. This CDR3 is 14 amino acids long. CDR3 residues: CATSREEPWDEQYF. DNA for the CDR3: TGTGCCACCAGCAGAGAAGAGCCTTGGGACGAGCAGTACTTC.

This rearrangement joins TRBV9 to TRBJ1-1, with D tentatively TRBD1 (6 bases). CDR1 is SGDLS, CDR2 YYNGEE, per germline. Trimming removed 4 bases from V and 1 base from J, with 23 bases in between. CDR3 length: 18 residues. This CDR3 is CASSSRSDTGFGNTEAFF. The CDR3, as DNA: TGTGCCAGCAGCTCCCGATCAGATACAGGGTTTGGGAACACTGAAGCTTTCTTT.

This clonotype came up a few times. A read error may account for a junction end that differs from germline. The chain links TRBV20-1 to TRBJ2-7; 9 nucleotides match TRBD2. The CDR3 loop spans 14 amino acids. Germline loops: CDR1 DFQATT, CDR2 SNEGSKA (reference sequence). The CDR3 here is CSASPTSGSYEQDF. CDR3 sequence (DNA): TGCAGTGCTAGCCCGACTAGCGGCTCCTACGAGCAGGACTTC.

This clonotype was counted a few times. V and J are TRBV12-3 or TRBV12-4 and TRBJ2-1; D ambiguous. This CDR3 comprises 13 residues. V gave up 8 bases and J gave up 8 bases, with 16 bases separating them. This CDR3 reads CASPPNPSDEQFF. The CDR3 DNA reads as TGTGCCAGCCCCCCGAACCCCTCGGATGAGCAGTTCTTC.

The chain recombines TRBV5-1 with TRBJ1-1; 7 bases align to TRBD1. The CDR3 sequence is 15 residues long. J gave up 1 base and V 4 bases, and 7 bases lay outside the gene matches. From germline, CDR1 is SGHRS and CDR2 YFSETQ. As DNA, the CDR3 is TGCGCCAGCAGCGCCCTGGACAGGACGAACACTGAAGCTTTCTTT. Encoded protein: CASSALDRTNTEAFF.

This clonotype was recorded a few times. The V gene is TRBV6-1, the J gene TRBJ1-1; D is unclear. The CDR3 totals 16 residues. V gave up 5 bases and J gave up 0 bases, with 16 bases separating them. CDR1 MNHNS and CDR2 SASEGT come from the germline V gene. The CDR3 sequence: CASSSPFQRLNTEAFF. The CDR3 coding sequence is TGTGCCAGCAGTTCACCTTTCCAGAGGTTGAACACTGAAGCTTTCTTT.

The chain employs TRBV7-9 and TRBJ2-2, with D perhaps matching TRBD1 or TRBD2 (5 bases each). CDR1 SEHNR and CDR2 FQNEAQ come from the germline V gene (reference sequence). The CDR3 loop spans 15 amino acids. V shed 7 bases and J shed 6 bases, with 18 bases lying between them. The DNA of the CDR3 is TGTGCCAGCATCATTGAGGGGTCCCGGGCCGGGGAGCTGTTTTTT. Amino acids: CASIIEGSRAGELFF.

This rearrangement joins TRBV29-1 to TRBJ2-1; D remains ambiguous. This CDR3 has 10 amino acids. From germline, CDR1 is SQVTM and CDR2 ANQGSEA. V gave up 7 bases and J gave up 10 bases, with 11 bases separating them. In nucleotides, the CDR3 is TGCAGCGCTGGATCACTCGAGCAGTTCTTC. This codes for CSAGSLEQFF.

The rearrangement links TRBV29-1 to TRBJ1-2, with a possible D match to TRBD1 (5 bases). V dropped 7 bases and J dropped 0 bases, with 12 bases sitting between them. The CDR3 is 13 residues long. The germline gives CDR1 SQVTM, CDR2 ANQGSEA. This chain's CDR3 is CSARQGANYGYTF. The CDR3 nucleotides are TGCAGCGCCCGCCAGGGCGCTAACTATGGCTACACCTTC.

The chain couples TRBV5-5 to TRBJ1-6; no definite D call. Germline loops: CDR1 SGHKS, CDR2 YYEKEE (reference sequence). Trimming pared 2 bases from V and 7 bases from J, leaving 19 bases between. This CDR3 has 17 amino acids. The chain's CDR3 is CASSLTPSLQRNSPLHF. The CDR3 bases are TGTGCCAGCAGCTTAACGCCGTCCCTACAGAGAAATTCACCCCTCCACTTT.

In this sample, this clonotype turned up once. The V gene is TRBV27, the J gene TRBJ2-7; D is perhaps TRBD1 (6 bases). The CDR3 length is 18 residues. V was pared by 2 bases and J by 4 bases, with 24 bases between. CDR1 is MNHEY and CDR2 is SMNVEV in the germline V gene (reference sequence). CDR3 protein: CASSLRPALQGSGYEQYF. In DNA form, the CDR3 reads TGTGCCAGCAGTTTACGCCCAGCTCTACAGGGTTCAGGTTACGAGCAGTACTTC.

The V gene is TRBV29-1, the J gene TRBJ2-7, with 10 bases fitting TRBD2. Per the germline V gene, CDR1 is SQVTM and CDR2 is ANQGSEA. The V gene end was trimmed by 4 bases and the J gene end by 4 bases; junction bases not matched to a gene: 7. CDR3 length: 14 amino acids. CDR3 loop: CSVGSSGGFYEQYF. Written as DNA, the CDR3 is TGCAGCGTTGGCTCTAGCGGGGGATTTTACGAGCAGTACTTC.

The gene calls are TRBV29-1 and TRBJ2-7; TRBD1 matches 7 bases. V was pared by 0 bases and J by 2 bases, with 4 bases of the junction left unmatched. The germline CDR1 and CDR2 sequences are SQVTM and ANQGSEA. The CDR3 spans 14 residues. The CDR3 bases are TGCAGCGTTGAAGATGGGACAGATACCTACGAGCAGTACTTC. It yields the protein CSVEDGTDTYEQYF.

The rearrangement links TRBV20-1 to TRBJ2-3; tentatively, D is TRBD2 (5 bases). The CDR3 sequence is 13 residues long. The germline V gene has CDR1 DFQATT and CDR2 SNEGSKA (reference sequence). The V end was cut by 6 bases, the J end by 2 bases, with 12 bases between. The CDR3 loop is CSALEGITDTQYF. For the CDR3, the DNA is TGCAGTGCCCTAGAGGGTATCACAGATACGCAGTATTTT.

The V gene is TRBV28, the J gene TRBJ2-1, with 11 bases aligning to TRBD2. Germline V gene lookup returns CDR1 MDHEN and CDR2 SYDVKM. The CDR3 is made up of 16 amino acids. V trimming: 3 bases; J trimming: 10 bases; junction bases outside the gene matches: 11. CDR3 in amino acids: CASSFTRVAGGQEQFF. The CDR3 coding sequence is TGTGCCAGCAGTTTCACTCGGGTAGCGGGGGGGCAAGAGCAGTTCTTC.

This sequence joins TRBV12-3 or TRBV12-4 and TRBJ2-2, with 12 positions matching TRBD1. V shed 4 bases and J 2 bases; nucleotides not matched to a gene: 2. CDR3 length: 16 amino acids. This chain's CDR3 is CASSWGTGGNTGELFF. The CDR3 DNA reads TGTGCCAGCAGTTGGGGGACAGGGGGCAACACCGGGGAGCTGTTTTTT.

V and J are TRBV18 and TRBJ1-1; D gene unclear. Trimming shortened V by 3 bases and J by 0 bases, and 5 bases separated the two germline ends. Germline values: CDR1 KGHSH, CDR2 LQKENI. The CDR3 is made up of 13 amino acids. CDR3 amino acids: CASSPNVNTEAFF. As DNA, the CDR3 is TGTGCCAGCTCACCGAACGTGAACACTGAAGCTTTCTTT.

The chain joins TRBV4-1 to TRBJ1-2; D is undetermined. Germline V gene data show CDR1 as MGHRA and CDR2 as YSYEKL. V was trimmed by 0 bases and J by 8 bases, leaving 13 bases between them. The CDR3 has 14 amino acids. The CDR3: CASSQDLKSKGYTF. DNA of the CDR3: TGCGCCAGCAGCCAAGATCTTAAGAGTAAGGGCTACACCTTC.

This clonotype appeared many times. This rearrangement joins TRBV3-1 to TRBJ1-2; 8 bases are a match to TRBD1. J was trimmed by 4 bases and V by 4 bases; bases with no gene match: 5. The CDR3 totals 14 residues. Germline CDR1 reads LGHDT; CDR2 reads YNNKEL (reference sequence). In DNA, the CDR3 is TGTGCCAGCAGCCCGAGGACAGGGCTCTATGGCTACACCTTC. Its translation: CASSPRTGLYGYTF.

CDR3 protein: CATSRDRGLSIQYF. CDR3 nucleotides: TGTGCCACCAGCAGAGACAGGGGGCTCAGCATTCAGTACTTC. The chain carries TRBV15 and TRBJ2-4; TRBD1 matches at 8 bases. Trimming cost V 0 bases and J 9 bases; bases outside gene matches: 4. The CDR3 totals 14 residues. Germline assignment: CDR1 LNHNV and CDR2 YYDKDF (reference sequence).

This clonotype appeared a few times. This chain joins TRBV27 and TRBJ1-5; D is possibly TRBD1 (5 bases). V shed 6 bases and J shed 5 bases, with 14 bases lying between them. CDR1 is MNHEY and CDR2 is SMNVEV in the germline V gene (reference sequence). The CDR3 covers 14 residues. CDR3 sequence: CASSLSGGDQPQHF. CDR3 coding DNA: TGTGCCAGCAGCCTCTCCGGGGGAGATCAGCCCCAGCATTTT.

This chain connects TRBV29-1 to TRBJ1-1; D is ambiguous. The CDR3 length is 11 residues. Germline V lookup: CDR1 SQVTM, CDR2 ANQGSEA. V lost 8 bases and J lost 8, with 15 bases in between. The CDR3 DNA sequence: TGCAGCTACACCAACGGACCAGAAGCTTTCTTT. This translates into CSYTNGPEAFF.

The chain joins TRBV12-3 or TRBV12-4 to TRBJ1-5; 7 bases map to TRBD1. Unmatched junction bases numbered 6, after V lost 8 bases and J lost 5 bases. The CDR3 loop spans 13 amino acids. For the CDR3, the DNA is TGTGCCAGCTCCATAGACAGGGATCAGCCCCAGCATTTT. It is translated as CASSIDRDQPQHF.